The 10 T cell receptor beta chains below come from one sample, sequenced in a study of blood T cells in healthy people across ages. A second PCR, run for roughly 7 to 12 cycles, used a sample-barcoded 5' primer plus a J-beta primer mix. One entry per CDR3 protein results from TCRdb running MiXCR on the 5' RACE reads. The table has 800,000 or so distinct CDR3 sequences, around 25% seen once. These data are also associated with another study on T cells of mothers and their children.

Sequencing was carried out using blood. All receptors derive from a boy aged 10-17 years in good health.

This clonotype was detected only a few times. The chain joins TRBV7-2 to TRBJ1-5, with D possibly matching TRBD1 (5 bases). From germline, CDR1 is SGHTA and CDR2 FQGNSA. Trimming removed 1 base from V and 4 bases from J, with 20 bases in between. The CDR3 runs to 18 residues. The CDR3 coding sequence is TGTGCCAGCAGCTTAGGGTGGGGCGACGGTCCCGATAATCAGCCCCAGCATTTT. Encoded protein: CASSLGWGDGPDNQPQHF.

The genes are TRBV5-1 and TRBJ2-5, with D maybe TRBD1 (5 bases). The CDR3 runs to 14 residues. In germline, CDR1 is SGHRS, CDR2 YFSETQ. The V and J ends lost 3 bases and 5 bases respectively, with 14 bases between them. CDR3 sequence (DNA): TGCGCCAGCAGCTCCACAGGTTCTATGGAGACCCAGTACTTC. Translation: CASSSTGSMETQYF.

The gene calls are TRBV29-1 and TRBJ2-6; perhaps TRBD2 as D (6 bases). Germline assignment: CDR1 SQVTM and CDR2 ANQGSEA. Trimming left V 3 bases short and J 3 bases short, with 12 bases between. The CDR3 loop spans 15 amino acids. CDR3 nucleotides: TGCAGCGTTGAGACTAGGGGCGGTGGGGCCAACGTCCTGACTTTC. Residues: CSVETRGGGANVLTF. The whole variable domain, filled in from reference TRBV29-1 and TRBJ2-6, reads SAVISQKPSRDICQRGTSLTIQCQVDSQVTMMFWYRQQPGQSLTLIATANQGSEATYESGFVIDKFPISRPNLTFSTLTVSNMSPEDSSIYLCSVETRGGGANVLTFGAGSRLTVL.

The V and J genes are TRBV4-1 and TRBJ1-4, with D perhaps matching TRBD1 (5 bases). V was shortened by 0 bases and J by 1 base, with 9 bases between the two germline ends. This CDR3 has 16 residues. Per germline, CDR1 MGHRA and CDR2 YSYEKL. In nucleotides, the CDR3 is TGCGCCAGCAGCCAAGATCTCGGGGGAACTAATGAAAAACTGTTTTTT. Translated: CASSQDLGGTNEKLFF.

This clonotype appeared a few times. This chain uses TRBV20-1 with TRBJ2-7; possible D gene TRBD1, 5 bases. V lost 0 bases to trimming and J lost 2 bases, with 11 bases between them. This CDR3 has 14 residues. Germline-derived CDR1 and CDR2 are DFQATT and SNEGSKA (reference sequence). CDR3 amino acids: CSARDWAGTYEQYF. The DNA of the CDR3 is TGCAGTGCTAGAGATTGGGCAGGGACCTACGAGCAGTACTTC.

This clonotype has more than one count but fewer than ten. The rearrangement uses TRBV29-1 and TRBJ2-1; no firm D call. Trimming shortened V by 5 bases and J by 0 bases, and 8 bases separated the two germline ends. Germline values: CDR1 SQVTM, CDR2 ANQGSEA. There are 13 residues in the CDR3. The CDR3 nucleotides are TGCAGCGTTAGGAGTAGCTCCTACAATGAGCAGTTCTTC. This sequence encodes CSVRSSSYNEQFF.

The chain joins TRBV6-5 to TRBJ2-7; no clear D. The germline CDR1 and CDR2 sequences are MNHEY and SVGAGI. V was cut by 2 bases and J by 2 bases, with 10 bases left in between. This CDR3 region has 14 residues. CDR3 amino acids: CASSYLTPAYEQYF. Here the CDR3 DNA reads TGTGCCAGCAGTTACCTGACACCCGCCTACGAGCAGTACTTC.

The chain couples TRBV15 to TRBJ2-5; D may be TRBD1 or TRBD2 (5 bases each). This CDR3 region has 15 residues. Germline CDR1 is LNHNV and CDR2 is YYDKDF (reference sequence). Trimming left V 0 bases short and J 5 bases short, with 13 bases between. CDR3 loop: CATSRDGRGGETQYF. CDR3 nucleotides: TGTGCCACCAGCAGAGATGGCCGGGGCGGGGAGACCCAGTACTTC.

The chain is built from TRBV7-2 and TRBJ2-7; no reliable D call. CDR3 length equals 13 residues. Trimming shortened V by 1 base and J by 6 bases, and 10 bases separated the two germline ends. The germline V gene has CDR1 SGHTA and CDR2 FQGNSA. CDR3 loop: CASSLDASAEQYF. CDR3 in DNA: TGTGCCAGCAGCTTAGACGCCTCAGCCGAGCAGTACTTC.

This clonotype has a count of ten or more. This chain links TRBV7-2 with TRBJ2-3; D assignment may be TRBD1 or TRBD2 (5 bases each). CDR1 and CDR2 from the germline V gene are SGHTA and FQGNSA. Trimming stripped 1 base from V and 3 bases from J, with 8 bases between. The CDR3 spans 14 residues. The CDR3 sequence is CASSLGGATDTQYF. The CDR3 DNA sequence: TGTGCCAGCAGCTTAGGAGGGGCAACAGATACGCAGTATTTT.